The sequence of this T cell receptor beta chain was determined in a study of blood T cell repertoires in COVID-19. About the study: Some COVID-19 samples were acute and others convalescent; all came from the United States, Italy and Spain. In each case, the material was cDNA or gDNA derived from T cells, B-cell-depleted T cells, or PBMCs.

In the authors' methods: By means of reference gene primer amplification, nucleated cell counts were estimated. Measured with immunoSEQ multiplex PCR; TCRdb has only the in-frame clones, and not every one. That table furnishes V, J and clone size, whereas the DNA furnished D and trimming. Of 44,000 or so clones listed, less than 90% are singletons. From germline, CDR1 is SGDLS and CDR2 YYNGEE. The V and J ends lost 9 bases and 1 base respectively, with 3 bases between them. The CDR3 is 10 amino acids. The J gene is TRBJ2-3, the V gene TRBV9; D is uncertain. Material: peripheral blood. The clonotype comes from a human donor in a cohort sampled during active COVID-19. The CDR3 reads CATGTDTQYF. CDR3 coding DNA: TGTGCCACCGGCACAGATACGCAGTATTTT.